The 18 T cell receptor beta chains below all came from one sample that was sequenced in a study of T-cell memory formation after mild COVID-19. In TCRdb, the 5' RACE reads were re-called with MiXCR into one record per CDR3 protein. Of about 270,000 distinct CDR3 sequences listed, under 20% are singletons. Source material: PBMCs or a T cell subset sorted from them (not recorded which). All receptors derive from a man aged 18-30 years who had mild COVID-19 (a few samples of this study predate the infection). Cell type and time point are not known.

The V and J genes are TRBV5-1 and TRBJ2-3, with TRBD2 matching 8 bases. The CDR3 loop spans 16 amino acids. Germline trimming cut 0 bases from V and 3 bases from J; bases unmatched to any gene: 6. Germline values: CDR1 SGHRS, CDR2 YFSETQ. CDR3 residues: CASSLAGGGQTDTQYF. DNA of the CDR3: TGCGCCAGCAGCTTGGCCGGGGGGGGGCAGACAGATACGCAGTATTTT.

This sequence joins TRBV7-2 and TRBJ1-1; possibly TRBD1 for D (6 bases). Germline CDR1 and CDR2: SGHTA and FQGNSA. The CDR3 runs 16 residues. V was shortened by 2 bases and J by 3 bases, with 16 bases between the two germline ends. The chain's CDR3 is CASSLSQGPLDTEAFF. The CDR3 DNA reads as TGTGCCAGCAGCTTAAGTCAGGGGCCCCTGGACACTGAAGCTTTCTTT.

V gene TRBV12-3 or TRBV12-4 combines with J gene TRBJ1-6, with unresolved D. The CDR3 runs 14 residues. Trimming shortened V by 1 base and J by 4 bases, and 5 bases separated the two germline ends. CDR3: CASSLVGYNSPLHF. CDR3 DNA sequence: TGTGCCAGCAGTTTAGTGGGGTATAATTCACCCCTCCACTTT.

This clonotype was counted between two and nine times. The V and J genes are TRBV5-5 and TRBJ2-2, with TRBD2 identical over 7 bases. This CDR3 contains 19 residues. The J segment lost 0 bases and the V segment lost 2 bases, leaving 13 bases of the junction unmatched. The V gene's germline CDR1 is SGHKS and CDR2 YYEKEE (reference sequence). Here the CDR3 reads CASSFDRFSGFANTGELFF. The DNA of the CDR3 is TGTGCCAGCAGCTTTGATCGGTTTAGCGGGTTCGCGAACACCGGGGAGCTGTTTTTT.

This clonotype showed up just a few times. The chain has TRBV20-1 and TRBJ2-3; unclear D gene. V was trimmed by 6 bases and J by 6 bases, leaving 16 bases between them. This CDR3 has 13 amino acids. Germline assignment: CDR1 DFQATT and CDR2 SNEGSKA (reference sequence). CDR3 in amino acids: CSAKPPGGDTQYF. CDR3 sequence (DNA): TGCAGTGCCAAACCACCGGGTGGCGATACGCAGTATTTT.

CDR3 nucleotides: TGTGCCAGCAGTTACGCTTCGGGGAACACTGAAGCTTTCTTT. Translating gives CASSYASGNTEAFF. This rearrangement joins TRBV6-5 to TRBJ1-1; no firm D call. Germline V gene lookup returns CDR1 MNHEY and CDR2 SVGAGI. The CDR3 has 14 residues. The V and J ends lost 2 bases and 1 base respectively, with 8 bases between them.

The CDR3 DNA is TGCAGTGCTCCAGTCCATGGCTACACCTTC. Translation: CSAPVHGYTF. The rearrangement links TRBV20-1 to TRBJ1-2; no definite D call. The CDR3 runs to 10 residues. Germline V gives CDR1 DFQATT, CDR2 SNEGSKA (reference sequence). The V end was cut by 5 bases, the J end by 6 bases, with 7 bases between.

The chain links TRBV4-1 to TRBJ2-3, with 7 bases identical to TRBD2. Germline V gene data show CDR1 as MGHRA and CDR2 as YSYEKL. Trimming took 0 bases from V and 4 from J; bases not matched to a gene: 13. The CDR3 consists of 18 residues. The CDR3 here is CASSQDTPGGGRADTQYF. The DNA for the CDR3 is TGCGCCAGCAGCCAAGATACCCCAGGCGGGGGAAGGGCAGATACGCAGTATTTT.

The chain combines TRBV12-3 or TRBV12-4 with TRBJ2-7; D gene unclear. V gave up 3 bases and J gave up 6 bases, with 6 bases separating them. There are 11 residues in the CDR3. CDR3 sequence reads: CASSFLAEQYF. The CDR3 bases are TGTGCCAGCAGTTTTCTGGCCGAGCAGTACTTC.

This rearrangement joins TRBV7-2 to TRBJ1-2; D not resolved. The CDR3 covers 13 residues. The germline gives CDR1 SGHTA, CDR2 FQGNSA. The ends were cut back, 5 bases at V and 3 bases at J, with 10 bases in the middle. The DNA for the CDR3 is TGTGCCAGCAGCGAAGGCGGGGACTATGGCTACACCTTC. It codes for CASSEGGDYGYTF.

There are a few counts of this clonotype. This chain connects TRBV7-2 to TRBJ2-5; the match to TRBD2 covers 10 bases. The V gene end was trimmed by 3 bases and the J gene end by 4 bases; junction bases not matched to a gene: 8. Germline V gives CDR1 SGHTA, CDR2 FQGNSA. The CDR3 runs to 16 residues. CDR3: CASSFNPSGGGETQYF. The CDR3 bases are TGTGCCAGCAGCTTTAACCCGAGCGGGGGGGGAGAGACCCAGTACTTC.

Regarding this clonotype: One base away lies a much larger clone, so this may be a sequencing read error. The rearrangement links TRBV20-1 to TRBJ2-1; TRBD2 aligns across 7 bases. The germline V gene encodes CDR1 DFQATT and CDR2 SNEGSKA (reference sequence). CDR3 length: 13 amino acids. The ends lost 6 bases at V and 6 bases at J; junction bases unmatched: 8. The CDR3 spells CSATGTIVNEQFF. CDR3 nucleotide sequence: TGCAGTGCAACCGGGACTATCGTCAATGAGCAGTTCTTC.

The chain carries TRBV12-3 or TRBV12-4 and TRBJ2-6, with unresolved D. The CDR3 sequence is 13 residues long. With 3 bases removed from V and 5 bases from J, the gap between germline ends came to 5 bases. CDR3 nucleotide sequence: TGTGCCAGCAGTTTCGGGCGGGCCAACGTCCTGACTTTC. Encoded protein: CASSFGRANVLTF.

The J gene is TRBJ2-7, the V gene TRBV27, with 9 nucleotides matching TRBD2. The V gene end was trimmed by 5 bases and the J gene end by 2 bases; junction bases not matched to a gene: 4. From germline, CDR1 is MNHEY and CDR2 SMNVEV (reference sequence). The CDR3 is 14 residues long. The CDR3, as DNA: TGTGCCAGCAGTGACATAGCGGGGGCCTACGAGCAGTACTTC. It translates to CASSDIAGAYEQYF.

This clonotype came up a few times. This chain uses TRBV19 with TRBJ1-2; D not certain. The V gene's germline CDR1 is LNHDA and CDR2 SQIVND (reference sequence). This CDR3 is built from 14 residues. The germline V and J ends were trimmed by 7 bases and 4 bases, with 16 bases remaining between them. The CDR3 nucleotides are TGTGCCAGTACGCGAGATCGAGGTTCCTATGGCTACACCTTC. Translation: CASTRDRGSYGYTF.

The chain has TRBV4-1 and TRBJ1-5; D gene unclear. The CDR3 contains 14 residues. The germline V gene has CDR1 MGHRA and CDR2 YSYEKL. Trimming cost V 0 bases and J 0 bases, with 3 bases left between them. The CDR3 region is CASSQEISNQPQHF. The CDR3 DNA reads TGCGCCAGCAGCCAAGAGATTAGCAATCAGCCCCAGCATTTT.

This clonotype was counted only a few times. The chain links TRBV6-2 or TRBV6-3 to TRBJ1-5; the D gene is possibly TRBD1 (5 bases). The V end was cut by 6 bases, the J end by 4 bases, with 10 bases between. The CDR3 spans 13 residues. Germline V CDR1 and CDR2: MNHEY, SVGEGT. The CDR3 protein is CASSWDGNQPQHF. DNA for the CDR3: TGTGCCAGCAGCTGGGACGGGAATCAGCCCCAGCATTTT.

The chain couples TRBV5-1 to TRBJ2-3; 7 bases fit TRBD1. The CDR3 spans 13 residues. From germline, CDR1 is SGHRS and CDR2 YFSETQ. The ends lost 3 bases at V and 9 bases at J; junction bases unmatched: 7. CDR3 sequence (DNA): TGCGCCAGCAGCTCCACCGGGACAGCAACGCAGTATTTT. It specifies CASSSTGTATQYF.